Listed here are 22 T cell receptor beta chains from one sample, sequenced in a study of beta chain features in type 1 diabetes. Study-level points and caveats: Moderately but significantly shorter TCRB CDR3s were found in Type 1 diabetes patients in all four CD4+ subsets.

TCRB transcripts that were expressed got sequenced, as all of the isolated RNA had been reverse transcribed. This table comes from immunoSEQ multiplex PCR, and its TCRdb copy is limited to in-frame clones, with some not included. The table shows fewer than 400,000 clones, with 7% to 10% occurring only once. These receptors' targets are unknown. Sequenced sample: central memory CD4+ T cells from blood. The receptor source for this set is a man aged 30 to 45 with type 1 diabetes.

In this sample, this clone turned up many times. The chain joins TRBV4-3 to TRBJ2-2; weak D call: TRBD1 (6 bases). The V gene's germline CDR1 is LGHNA and CDR2 YSLEER. This CDR3 region has 15 residues. V gave up 4 bases and J gave up 1 base, with 10 bases separating them. The CDR3 loop reads CASSRGQQNTGELFF. CDR3 nucleotides: TGCGCCAGCAGCCGAGGACAGCAGAACACCGGGGAGCTGTTTTTT.

This clone appeared a few times. The J gene is TRBJ1-5, the V gene TRBV2; D unresolved. CDR1 and CDR2 from the germline V gene are SNHLY and FYNNEI. Trimming stripped 7 bases from V and 5 bases from J, with 12 bases between. The CDR3 loop spans 13 amino acids. CDR3 amino acids: CASKVLRDQPQHF. For the CDR3, the DNA is TGTGCCAGCAAGGTATTGAGGGATCAGCCCCAGCATTTT.

Many counts were recorded for this clone. This chain connects TRBV4-3 to TRBJ2-3, with 7 bases matching TRBD1. The germline V gene encodes CDR1 LGHNA and CDR2 YSLEER. The CDR3 runs to 16 residues. The V and J ends lost 0 bases and 9 bases, in that order; junction bases with no gene match: 12. The CDR3, as DNA: TGCGCCAGCAGCCAAGAAGGGCGAGCAGGGGGATTGACGCAGTATTTT. It yields the protein CASSQEGRAGGLTQYF.

CDR3 nucleotide sequence: TGTGCCAGCGGAGTGCCCCACCGGATCTCCGAGCAGTACTTC. Protein product: CASGVPHRISEQYF. The rearrangement links TRBV6-5 to TRBJ2-7; D gene ambiguous. Germline CDR1 is MNHEY and CDR2 is SVGAGI. The CDR3 contains 14 residues. V shed 8 bases and J shed 6 bases, with 20 bases lying between them.

In its sample, this clone was seen a few times. V usage is TRBV6-1 and J usage is TRBJ2-7, with 7 bases lining up with TRBD1. Germline-derived CDR1 and CDR2 are MNHNS and SASEGT. This CDR3 is built from 15 residues. The junction had 13 bases not matched to a gene; V was cut back by 7 bases and J by 4 bases. As DNA, the CDR3 is TGTGCCAGCACCTTCCAAGACAGGGTAATATACGAGCAGTACTTC. Translation gives CASTFQDRVIYEQYF.

This chain links TRBV4-3 with TRBJ1-3, with D perhaps matching TRBD1 (5 bases). The ends were cut back, 4 bases at V and 1 base at J, with 11 bases in the middle. CDR1 LGHNA and CDR2 YSLEER come from the germline V gene. The CDR3 loop spans 15 amino acids. This chain's CDR3 is CASSLGVYSGNTIYF. CDR3 DNA: TGCGCCAGCAGCCTGGGGGTATATTCTGGAAACACCATATATTTT.

This clone was seen only a few times. The chain is built from TRBV5-1 and TRBJ1-4; D is ambiguous. The length of the CDR3 is 14 residues. Trimming took 0 bases from V and 5 from J, leaving 8 bases between them. Germline V CDR1 and CDR2: SGHRS, YFSETQ. CDR3 region: CASSLGLRNEKLFF. The CDR3 nucleotides read TGCGCCAGCAGCTTGGGGCTCAGGAATGAAAAACTGTTTTTT.

V usage is TRBV5-1 and J usage is TRBJ2-5; D is unclear. V lost 2 bases, J lost 10 bases, and 9 bases lay in between. Germline CDR1 is SGHRS and CDR2 is YFSETQ. CDR3 length: 11 residues. The CDR3, as DNA: TGCGCCAGCAGCTTTGGGGAAATCCAGTACTTC. It translates to CASSFGEIQYF.

This clone has more than one count but fewer than ten. The chain combines TRBV29-1 with TRBJ1-1; no definite D call. V lost 6 bases and J 6 bases, leaving 8 bases between the germline ends. Germline CDR1 reads SQVTM; CDR2 reads ANQGSEA. The CDR3 spans 10 residues. This CDR3 reads CSVMTAEAFF. In DNA, the CDR3 is TGCAGCGTAATGACGGCTGAAGCTTTCTTT.

This clone was detected many times. CDR3 protein: CASSQDAGGTAAAQFF. In nucleotides, the CDR3 is TGCGCCAGCAGCCAAGATGCTGGGGGGACCGCTGCCGCGCAGTTCTTC. The gene calls are TRBV4-3 and TRBJ2-1; tentatively, D is TRBD2 (6 bases). CDR1 is LGHNA, CDR2 YSLEER, per germline. V was shortened by 0 bases and J by 12 bases, with 21 bases between the two germline ends. The CDR3 has 16 residues.

The chain joins TRBV7-2 to TRBJ2-2; 9 nucleotides agree with TRBD1. V dropped 7 bases and J dropped 6; count of bases not matched to a gene: 9. In germline, CDR1 is SGHTA, CDR2 FQGNSA. The CDR3 is made up of 15 amino acids. The CDR3 here is CASTPWDREAGELFF. CDR3 nucleotide sequence: TGTGCCAGCACCCCATGGGACAGGGAGGCCGGGGAGCTGTTTTTT.

This chain's CDR3 is CASSPLQGARGYTF. CDR3 nucleotides: TGTGCCAGCAGTCCCTTACAGGGGGCGCGAGGCTACACCTTC. The chain is built from TRBV6-5 and TRBJ1-2, with 9 bases lining up with TRBD1. V lost 5 bases, J lost 8 bases, and 9 bases stayed unmatched. CDR3 length equals 14 residues. Germline V gives CDR1 MNHEY, CDR2 SVGAGI.

The table lists this clone with many counts. This rearrangement joins TRBV7-9 to TRBJ1-2, with D possibly TRBD1 on 6 matching bases. CDR3 length: 12 amino acids. Germline loops: CDR1 SEHNR, CDR2 FQNEAQ (reference sequence). V lost 5 bases and J 7 bases, leaving 11 bases between the germline ends. CDR3 nucleotide sequence: TGTGCCAGCAGCGCTACAGGGCTTGGCTACACCTTC. As protein: CASSATGLGYTF.

This clone was counted between two and nine times. V is TRBV11-2 and J is TRBJ2-5; 7 bases match TRBD2. V was pared by 5 bases and J by 5 bases, with 8 bases of the junction left unmatched. The CDR3 consists of 14 residues. Germline loops: CDR1 SGHAT, CDR2 FQNNGV. The CDR3 DNA reads as TGTGCCAGCAGCCTAGCGGCGAGGGCGGAGACCCAGTACTTC. Its protein product is CASSLAARAETQYF.

There are a few counts of this clone. The V and J genes are TRBV6-5 and TRBJ1-6; a possible D gene is TRBD1 (6 bases). Trimming took 0 bases from V and 10 from J, leaving 13 bases between them. CDR3 length: 15 residues. Per germline, CDR1 MNHEY and CDR2 SVGAGI. The CDR3 DNA sequence: TGTGCCAGCAGTTACTCGAAGCAGGGGAAATCACCCCTCCACTTT. It specifies CASSYSKQGKSPLHF.

This clone has ten or more counts. The chain joins TRBV5-1 to TRBJ2-3; the D is unclear. CDR1 SGHRS and CDR2 YFSETQ come from the germline V gene. Trimming left V 0 bases short and J 5 bases short, with 4 bases between. The length of the CDR3 is 12 residues. CDR3 DNA: TGCGCCAGCAGCTTGGGAGAAGATACGCAGTATTTT. Its protein is CASSLGEDTQYF.

The gene calls are TRBV6-1 and TRBJ2-4; possible D gene TRBD1, 5 bases. The CDR3 contains 13 residues. V shed 4 bases and J shed 5 bases, with 9 bases lying between them. From germline, CDR1 is MNHNS and CDR2 SASEGT. This CDR3 reads CASSGQKENIQYF. The CDR3 nucleotides read TGTGCCAGCAGTGGACAGAAAGAAAACATTCAGTACTTC.

V is TRBV5-1 and J is TRBJ1-5, with 10 bases identical to TRBD1. The CDR3 is made up of 14 amino acids. With V trimmed by 5 bases and J by 6 bases, 5 bases remained unmatched. Germline V CDR1 and CDR2: SGHRS, YFSETQ. This CDR3 reads CASSEGQGTQPQHF. The DNA of the CDR3 is TGCGCCAGCAGTGAGGGACAGGGGACTCAGCCCCAGCATTTT.

The chain links TRBV11-2 to TRBJ2-2, with unresolved D. CDR3 length: 14 residues. The V end was cut by 3 bases, the J end by 0 bases, with 5 bases between. Looked up from germline, CDR1 is SGHAT and CDR2 is FQNNGV. As DNA, the CDR3 is TGTGCCAGCAGCTTTGATTCGAACACCGGGGAGCTGTTTTTT. It is translated as CASSFDSNTGELFF.

This clone was counted between two and nine times. The chain is built from TRBV10-3 and TRBJ2-5; 7 nucleotides agree with TRBD2. After removal of 6 bases from V and 2 bases from J, the junction contained 9 bases not matched to a gene. The CDR3 has 15 amino acids. Germline V lookup: CDR1 ENHRY, CDR2 SYGVKD. CDR3 residues: CAISDVGGEQETQYF. As DNA, the CDR3 is TGTGCCATCAGCGATGTTGGGGGGGAGCAAGAGACCCAGTACTTC.

The CDR3 DNA reads as TGTGCCAGCAGCTTAGGGGTGGAAAGGTATAAGCAGTTCTTC. As protein: CASSLGVERYKQFF. This chain joins TRBV7-9 and TRBJ2-1; D gene ambiguous. CDR1 SEHNR and CDR2 FQNEAQ come from the germline V gene (reference sequence). Trimming shortened V by 1 base and J by 11 bases, and 15 bases separated the two germline ends. The CDR3 is made up of 14 amino acids.

In its sample, this clone was seen a few times. V is TRBV5-1 and J is TRBJ1-4; D gene unclear. V shed 3 bases and J shed 5 bases, with 14 bases lying between them. CDR3 length: 15 residues. Per the germline V gene, CDR1 is SGHRS and CDR2 is YFSETQ. This CDR3 is CASSWLLGKNEKLFF. For the CDR3, the DNA is TGCGCCAGCAGCTGGCTCTTGGGAAAAAATGAAAAACTGTTTTTT.